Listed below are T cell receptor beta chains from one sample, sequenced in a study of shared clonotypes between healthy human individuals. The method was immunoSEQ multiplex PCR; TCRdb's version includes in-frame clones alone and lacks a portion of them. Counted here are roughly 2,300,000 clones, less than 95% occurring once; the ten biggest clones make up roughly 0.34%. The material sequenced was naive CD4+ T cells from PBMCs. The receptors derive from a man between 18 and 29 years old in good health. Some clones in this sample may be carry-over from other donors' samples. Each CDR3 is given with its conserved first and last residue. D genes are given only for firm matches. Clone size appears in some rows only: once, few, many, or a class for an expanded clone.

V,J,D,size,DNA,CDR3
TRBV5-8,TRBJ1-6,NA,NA,TGTGCCAGCAGCTTGACGGGAAGCTCCTATAATTCACCCCTCCACTTT,CASSLTGSSYNSPLHF
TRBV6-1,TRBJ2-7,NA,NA,TGTGCCAGCAGTGAAGGTAACTACGAGCAGTACTTC,CASSEGNYEQYF
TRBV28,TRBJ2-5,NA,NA,TGTGCCAGCAGTTTATTCGGCCAACTAGAGACCCAGTACTTC,CASSLFGQLETQYF
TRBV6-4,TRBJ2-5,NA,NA,TGTGCCAGCAGTGAAGGGGCTGGTCAAGAGACCCAGTACTTC,CASSEGAGQETQYF
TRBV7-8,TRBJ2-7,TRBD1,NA,TGTGCCAGCAGCTTAGAACAGGGGAGTGCGACCTACTTC,CASSLEQGSATYF
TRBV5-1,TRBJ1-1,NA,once,TGCGCCAGCAGCTTGTCACAGAACATGAACACTGAAGCTTTCTTT,CASSLSQNMNTEAFF
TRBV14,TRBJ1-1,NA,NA,TGTGCCAGCAGCCAAGGTGGCTACACTGAAGCTTTCTTT,CASSQGGYTEAFF
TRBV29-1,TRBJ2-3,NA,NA,TGCAGCGTTGAAGACCGTCTAAGCACAGATACGCAGTATTTT,CSVEDRLSTDTQYF
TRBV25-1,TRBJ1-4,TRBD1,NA,TGTGCCAGCAGTCGGGGGACAGGGACCGAAAAACTGTTTTTT,CASSRGTGTEKLFF
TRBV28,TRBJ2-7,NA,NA,TGTGCCAGTGAAGGGGGGGAGCAGTACTTC,CASEGGEQYF
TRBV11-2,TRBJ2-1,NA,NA,TGTGCCAGCAGCTTAGGTCAGGGTAAGAATGAGCAGTTCTTC,CASSLGQGKNEQFF
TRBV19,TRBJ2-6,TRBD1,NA,TGTGCCAGTAGAGGGGCCCCCGGGACAGGGGTATCTGGGGCCAACGTCCTGACTTTC,CASRGAPGTGVSGANVLTF
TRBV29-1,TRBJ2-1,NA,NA,TGCAGCGTTGCGAGGGAGGTCTACAATGAGCAGTTCTTC,CSVAREVYNEQFF
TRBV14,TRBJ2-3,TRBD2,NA,TGTGCCAGCAGCGTAAGGACTAGCGGACGAGGGGATACGCAGTATTTT,CASSVRTSGRGDTQYF
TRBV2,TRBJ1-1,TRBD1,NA,TGTGCCAGCAGGGCCGGACAGGGAGGCACTGGAGCTTTCTTT,CASRAGQGGTGAFF
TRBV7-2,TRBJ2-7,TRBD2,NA,TGTGCCAGCAGCTTAGGGGCGACTAGCGGGCGGAGGGGCGAGCAGTACTTC,CASSLGATSGRRGEQYF
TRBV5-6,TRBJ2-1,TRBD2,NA,TGTGCCAGCAGCCTGATGGGCGGGGGAGTGGAAAATGAGCAGTTCTTC,CASSLMGGGVENEQFF
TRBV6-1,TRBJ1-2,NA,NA,TGTGCCAGCAGTGCCTACAGGGTAGAGTATGGCTACACCTTC,CASSAYRVEYGYTF
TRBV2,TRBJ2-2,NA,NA,TGTGCCAGCACCAAAGGCAGCACCGGGGAGCTGTTTTTT,CASTKGSTGELFF
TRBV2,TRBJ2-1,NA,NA,TGTGCCAGCAGTCCGACTAGCAATGAGCAGTTCTTC,CASSPTSNEQFF
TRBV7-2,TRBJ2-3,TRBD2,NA,TGTGCCAGCAGCTCCGCGGGGGGGAGCACAGATACGCAGTATTTT,CASSSAGGSTDTQYF
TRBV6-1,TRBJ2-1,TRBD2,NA,TGTGCCAGCGGTCGGGGGGAGCCTCCGGGGAATGAGCAGTTCTTC,CASGRGEPPGNEQFF
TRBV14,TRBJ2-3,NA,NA,TGTGCCAGCAGCCAAGAGGGGTCGCAGTATTTT,CASSQEGSQYF